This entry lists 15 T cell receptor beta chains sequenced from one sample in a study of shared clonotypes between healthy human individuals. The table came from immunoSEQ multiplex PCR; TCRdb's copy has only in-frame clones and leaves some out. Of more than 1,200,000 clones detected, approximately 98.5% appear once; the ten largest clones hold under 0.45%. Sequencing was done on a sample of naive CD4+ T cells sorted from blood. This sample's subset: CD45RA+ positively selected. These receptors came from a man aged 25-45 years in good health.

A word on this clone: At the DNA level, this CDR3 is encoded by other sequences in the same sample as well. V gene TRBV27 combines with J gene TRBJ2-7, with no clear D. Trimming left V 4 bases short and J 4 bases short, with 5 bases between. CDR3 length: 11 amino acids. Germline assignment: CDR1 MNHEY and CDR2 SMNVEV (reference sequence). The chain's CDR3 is CASSSGYEQYF. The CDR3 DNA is TGTGCCAGCAGTTCTGGATACGAGCAGTACTTC.

In nucleotides, the CDR3 is TGTGCCAGCAGTTTAAGACCAAGGGACAGCCATGAAAAACTGTTTTTT. Translating gives CASSLRPRDSHEKLFF. This sequence joins TRBV27 and TRBJ1-4; 7 nucleotides align to TRBD1. Per germline, CDR1 MNHEY and CDR2 SMNVEV (reference sequence). V dropped 2 bases and J dropped 6; count of bases not matched to a gene: 9. The CDR3 totals 16 residues. The full variable domain, its missing parts supplied by reference TRBV27 and TRBJ1-4, is EAQVTQNPRYLITVTGKKLTVTCSQNMNHEYMSWYRQDPGLGLRQIYYSMNVEVTDKGDVPEGYKVSRKEKRNFPLILESPSPNQTSLYFCASSLRPRDSHEKLFFGSGTQLSVL.

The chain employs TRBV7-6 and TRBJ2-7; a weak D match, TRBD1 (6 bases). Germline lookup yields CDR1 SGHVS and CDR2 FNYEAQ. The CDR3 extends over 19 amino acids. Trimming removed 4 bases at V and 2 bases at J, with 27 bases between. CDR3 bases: TGTGCCAGCAGCTCCGCACCTTTACAGGGTTCGGCGTTCACCTACGAGCAGTACTTC. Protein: CASSSAPLQGSAFTYEQYF.

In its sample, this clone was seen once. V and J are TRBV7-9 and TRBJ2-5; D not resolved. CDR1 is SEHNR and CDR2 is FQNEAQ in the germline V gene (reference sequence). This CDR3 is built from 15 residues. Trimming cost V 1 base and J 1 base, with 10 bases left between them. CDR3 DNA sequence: TGTGCCAGCAGCTTAGGCATCCCCAGCCAAGAGACCCAGTACTTC. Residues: CASSLGIPSQETQYF. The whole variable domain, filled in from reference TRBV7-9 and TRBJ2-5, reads DTGVSQNPRHKITKRGQNVTFRCDPISEHNRLYWYRQTLGQGPEFLTYFQNEAQLEKSRLLSDRFSAERPKGSFSTLEIQRTEQGDSAMYLCASSLGIPSQETQYFGPGTRLLVL.

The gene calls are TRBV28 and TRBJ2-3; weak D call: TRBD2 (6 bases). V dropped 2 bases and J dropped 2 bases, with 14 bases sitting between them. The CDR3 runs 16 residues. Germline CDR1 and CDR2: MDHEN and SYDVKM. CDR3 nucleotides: TGTGCCAGCAGTTTACGACCTACGGGACTCACAGATACGCAGTATTTT. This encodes CASSLRPTGLTDTQYF.

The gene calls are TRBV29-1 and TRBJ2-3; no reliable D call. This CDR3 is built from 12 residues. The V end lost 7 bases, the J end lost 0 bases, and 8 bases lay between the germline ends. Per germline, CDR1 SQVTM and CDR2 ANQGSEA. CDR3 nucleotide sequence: TGCAGCGCTAAGACTAGCACAGATACGCAGTATTTT. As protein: CSAKTSTDTQYF.

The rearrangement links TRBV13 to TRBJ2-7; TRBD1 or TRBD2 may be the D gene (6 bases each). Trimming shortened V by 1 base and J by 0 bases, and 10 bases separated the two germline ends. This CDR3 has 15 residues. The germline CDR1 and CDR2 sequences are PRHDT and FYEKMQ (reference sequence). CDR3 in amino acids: CASSLAGALSYEQYF. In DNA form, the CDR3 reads TGTGCCAGCAGCTTAGCGGGGGCACTCTCCTACGAGCAGTACTTC. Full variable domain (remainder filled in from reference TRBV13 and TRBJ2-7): AAGVIQSPRHLIKEKRETATLKCYPIPRHDTVYWYQQGPGQDPQFLISFYEKMQSDKGSIPDRFSAQQFSDYHSELNMSSLELGDSALYFCASSLAGALSYEQYFGPGTRLTVT.

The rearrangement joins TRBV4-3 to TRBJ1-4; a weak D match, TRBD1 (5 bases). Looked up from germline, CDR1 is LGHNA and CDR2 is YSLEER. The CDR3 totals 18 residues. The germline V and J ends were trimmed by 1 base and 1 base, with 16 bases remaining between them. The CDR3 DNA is TGCGCCAGCAGCCAAGGGTGGGGCCCAGGTAGAACTAATGAAAAACTGTTTTTT. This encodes CASSQGWGPGRTNEKLFF.

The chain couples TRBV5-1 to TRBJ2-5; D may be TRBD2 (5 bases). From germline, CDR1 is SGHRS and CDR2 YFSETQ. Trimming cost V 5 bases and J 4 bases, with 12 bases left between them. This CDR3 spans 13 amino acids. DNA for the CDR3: TGCGCCAGCAGGTACAGTGGGAGAGAGACCCAGTACTTC. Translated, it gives CASRYSGRETQYF. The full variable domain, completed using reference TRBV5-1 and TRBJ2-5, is KAGVTQTPRYLIKTRGQQVTLSCSPISGHRSVSWYQQTPGQGLQFLFEYFSETQRNKGNFPGRFSGRQFSNSRSEMNVSTLELGDSALYLCASRYSGRETQYFGPGTRLLVL.

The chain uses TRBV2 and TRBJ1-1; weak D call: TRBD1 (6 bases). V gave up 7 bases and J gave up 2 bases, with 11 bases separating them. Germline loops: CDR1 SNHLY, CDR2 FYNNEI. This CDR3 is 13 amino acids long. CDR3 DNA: TGTGCCAGCACTCTCAGGGGAAACACTGAAGCTTTCTTT. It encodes CASTLRGNTEAFF.

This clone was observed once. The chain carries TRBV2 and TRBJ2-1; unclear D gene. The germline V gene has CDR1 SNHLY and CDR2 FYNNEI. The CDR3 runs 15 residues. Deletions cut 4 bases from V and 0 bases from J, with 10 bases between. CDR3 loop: CASSGIASSYNEQFF. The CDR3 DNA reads TGTGCCAGCAGTGGCATCGCCAGCTCCTACAATGAGCAGTTCTTC.

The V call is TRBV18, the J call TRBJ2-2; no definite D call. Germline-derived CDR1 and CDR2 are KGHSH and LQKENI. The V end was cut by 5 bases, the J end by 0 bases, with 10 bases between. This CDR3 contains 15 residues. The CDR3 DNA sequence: TGTGCCAGCTCAGCACTTAACCCGAACACCGGGGAGCTGTTTTTT. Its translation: CASSALNPNTGELFF.

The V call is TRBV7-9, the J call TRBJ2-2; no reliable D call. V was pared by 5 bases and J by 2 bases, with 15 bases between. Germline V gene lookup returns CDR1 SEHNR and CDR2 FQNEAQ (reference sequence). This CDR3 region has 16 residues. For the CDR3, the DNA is TGTGCCAGCAGCGACCGTGGCCATGACAACACCGGGGAGCTGTTTTTT. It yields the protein CASSDRGHDNTGELFF.

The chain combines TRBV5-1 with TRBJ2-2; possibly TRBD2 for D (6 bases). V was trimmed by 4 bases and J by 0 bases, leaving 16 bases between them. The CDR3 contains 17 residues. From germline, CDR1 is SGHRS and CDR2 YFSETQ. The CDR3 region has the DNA TGCGCCAGCAGCCGGAGGGGCGAGGGCCCGAACACCGGGGAGCTGTTTTTT. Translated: CASSRRGEGPNTGELFF. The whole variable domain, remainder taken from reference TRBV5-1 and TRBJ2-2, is KAGVTQTPRYLIKTRGQQVTLSCSPISGHRSVSWYQQTPGQGLQFLFEYFSETQRNKGNFPGRFSGRQFSNSRSEMNVSTLELGDSALYLCASSRRGEGPNTGELFFGEGSRLTVL.

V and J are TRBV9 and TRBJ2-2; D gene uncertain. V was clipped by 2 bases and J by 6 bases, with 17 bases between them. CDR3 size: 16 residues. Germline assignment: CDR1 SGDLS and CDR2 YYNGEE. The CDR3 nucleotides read TGTGCCAGCAGCGTGATGGCCTTACAGACGTCCGGGGAGCTGTTTTTT. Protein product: CASSVMALQTSGELFF.